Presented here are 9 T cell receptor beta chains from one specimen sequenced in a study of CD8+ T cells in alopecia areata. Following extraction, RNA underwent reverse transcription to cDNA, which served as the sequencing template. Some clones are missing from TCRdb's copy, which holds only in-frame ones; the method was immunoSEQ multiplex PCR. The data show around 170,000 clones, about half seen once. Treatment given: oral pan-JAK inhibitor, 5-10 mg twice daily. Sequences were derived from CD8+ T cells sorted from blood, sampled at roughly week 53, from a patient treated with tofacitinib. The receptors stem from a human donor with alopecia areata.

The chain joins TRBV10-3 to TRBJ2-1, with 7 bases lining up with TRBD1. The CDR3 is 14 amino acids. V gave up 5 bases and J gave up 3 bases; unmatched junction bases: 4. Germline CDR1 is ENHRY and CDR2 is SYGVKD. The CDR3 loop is CAISTGTVYNEQFF. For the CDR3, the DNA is TGTGCCATCAGTACCGGGACAGTCTACAATGAGCAGTTCTTC.

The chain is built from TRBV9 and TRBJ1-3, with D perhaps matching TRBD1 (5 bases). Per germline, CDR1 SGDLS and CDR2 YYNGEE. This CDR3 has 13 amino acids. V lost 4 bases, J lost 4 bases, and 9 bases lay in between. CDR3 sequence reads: CASSPGLGNTIYF. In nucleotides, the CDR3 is TGTGCCAGCAGCCCGGGACTCGGAAACACCATATATTTT.

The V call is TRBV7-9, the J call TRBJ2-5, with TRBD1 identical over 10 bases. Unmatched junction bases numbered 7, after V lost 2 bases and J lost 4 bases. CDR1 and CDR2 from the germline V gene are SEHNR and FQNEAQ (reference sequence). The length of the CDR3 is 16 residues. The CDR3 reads CASSLFPDRGPETQYF. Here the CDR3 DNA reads TGTGCCAGCAGCTTATTCCCCGACAGGGGGCCAGAGACCCAGTACTTC.

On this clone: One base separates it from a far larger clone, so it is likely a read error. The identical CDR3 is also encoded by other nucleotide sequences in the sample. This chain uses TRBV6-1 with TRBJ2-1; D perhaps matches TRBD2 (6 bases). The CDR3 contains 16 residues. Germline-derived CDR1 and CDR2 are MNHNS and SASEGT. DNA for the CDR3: TGCGCCATCAGTGAGTCGAGGGACTCTATACACAATGAGCAGTTCTTC. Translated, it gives CAISESRDSIHNEQFF.

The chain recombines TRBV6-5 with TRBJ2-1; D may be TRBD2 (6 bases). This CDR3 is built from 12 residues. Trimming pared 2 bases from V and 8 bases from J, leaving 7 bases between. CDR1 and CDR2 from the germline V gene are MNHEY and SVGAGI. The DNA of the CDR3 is TGTGCCAGCAGTTACCCGGGGGATGAGCAGTTCTTC. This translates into CASSYPGDEQFF.

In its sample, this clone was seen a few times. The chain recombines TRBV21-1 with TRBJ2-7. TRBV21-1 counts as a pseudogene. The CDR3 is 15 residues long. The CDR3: CASRIGPPFSYEQYF. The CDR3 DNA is TGTGCCAGCAGGATAGGACCCCCTTTCTCCTACGAGCAGTACTTC.

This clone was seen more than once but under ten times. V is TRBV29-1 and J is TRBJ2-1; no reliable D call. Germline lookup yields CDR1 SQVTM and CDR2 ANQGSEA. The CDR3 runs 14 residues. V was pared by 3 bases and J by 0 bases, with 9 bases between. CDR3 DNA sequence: TGCAGCGTTGACATGGTGAGCTCCTACAATGAGCAGTTCTTC. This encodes CSVDMVSSYNEQFF.

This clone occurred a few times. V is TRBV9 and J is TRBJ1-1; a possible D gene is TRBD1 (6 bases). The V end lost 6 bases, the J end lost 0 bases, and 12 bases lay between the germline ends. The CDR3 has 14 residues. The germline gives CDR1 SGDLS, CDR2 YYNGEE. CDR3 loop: CASNRGAMNTEAFF. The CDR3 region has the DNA TGTGCCAGCAATCGGGGGGCAATGAACACTGAAGCTTTCTTT. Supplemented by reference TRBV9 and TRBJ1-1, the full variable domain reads DSGVTQTPKHLITATGQRVTLRCSPRSGDLSVYWYQQSLDQGLQFLIQYYNGEERAKGNILERFSAQQFPDLHSELNLSSLELGDSALYFCASNRGAMNTEAFFGQGTRLTVV.

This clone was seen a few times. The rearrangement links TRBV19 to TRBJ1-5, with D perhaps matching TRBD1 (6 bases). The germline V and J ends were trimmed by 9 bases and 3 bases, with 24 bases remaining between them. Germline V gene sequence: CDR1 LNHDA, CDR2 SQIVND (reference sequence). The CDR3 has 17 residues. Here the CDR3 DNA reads TGTGCCAGCCACCCTCTTGGGGGGCAGATCCTCAATCAGCCCCAGCATTTT. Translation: CASHPLGGQILNQPQHF.